The 31 T cell receptor beta chains presented below share a single source sample, sequenced in a study of T-cell memory formation after mild COVID-19 (TCRdb year 2021). The receptor library was made with 5' RACE. For sequencing, an Illumina NovaSeq 6000 was employed. Through fastp at Q25 and MiXCR, TCRdb rebuilt clones from the public reads, retaining in-frame beta chains. Each entry is one CDR3 protein sequence, shown with its most common DNA and genes. In all, the sample holds approximately 390,000 distinct CDR3 sequences, and roughly 15% of those were seen once. Jointly, the top ten make up about 22% of the sample. The material sequenced was PBMCs or a T cell subset sorted from them (not recorded which). These TCRs come from a man aged 18 to 30 who had mild COVID-19 (a few samples of this study predate the infection). The sample titles of this study are shuffled in the database, so cell type and time point are left out; the donor was told from shared clones.

Only a few counts were recorded for this clonotype. The rearrangement links TRBV6-5 to TRBJ2-5; D is possibly TRBD1 or TRBD2 (5 bases each). V was shortened by 4 bases and J by 4 bases, with 7 bases between the two germline ends. This CDR3 is built from 12 residues. From germline, CDR1 is MNHEY and CDR2 SVGAGI. The CDR3 here is CASSWDGETQYF. CDR3 sequence (DNA): TGTGCCAGCAGTTGGGACGGAGAGACCCAGTACTTC.

This clonotype was picked up a small number of times. The chain uses TRBV7-2 and TRBJ2-5, with 8 positions matching TRBD1. Germline V CDR1 and CDR2: SGHTA, FQGNSA. J gave up 5 bases and V 4 bases, and 6 bases lay outside the gene matches. The CDR3 has 14 residues. This CDR3 reads CASSSDRGGETQYF. The CDR3 DNA reads as TGTGCCAGCAGCTCCGACAGGGGTGGGGAGACCCAGTACTTC.

This clonotype showed up just a few times. The chain recombines TRBV20-1 with TRBJ1-5; D may be TRBD1 (5 bases). Germline CDR1 reads DFQATT; CDR2 reads SNEGSKA (reference sequence). Trimming removed 0 bases at V and 8 bases at J, with 14 bases between. The CDR3 runs 14 residues. DNA for the CDR3: TGCAGTGCTAGAGATCGCCGGGACCCGAAGCCCCAGCATTTT. Translation gives CSARDRRDPKPQHF.

This clonotype was detected many times. The V and J genes are TRBV20-1 and TRBJ2-1, with 11 bases matching TRBD2. In germline, CDR1 is DFQATT, CDR2 SNEGSKA (reference sequence). The CDR3 runs 14 residues. The V segment lost 3 bases and the J segment 4 bases; nucleotides outside the gene matches: 2. CDR3 DNA: TGCAGTGCTAGGGGGACTAGCGGATACAATGAGCAGTTCTTC. This translates into CSARGTSGYNEQFF.

V and J are TRBV7-3 and TRBJ1-1; D possibly corresponds to TRBD1 (5 bases). The ends were cut back, 6 bases at V and 9 bases at J, with 11 bases in the middle. CDR1 and CDR2 (germline): SGHTA, FQGTGA. The CDR3 is 11 residues long. The CDR3 loop is CASRPGGKAFF. In DNA, the CDR3 is TGTGCCAGCAGACCGGGGGGGAAAGCTTTCTTT.

This clonotype has more than one count but fewer than ten. The CDR3 DNA is TGTGCCAGCAGCCAAAGACAGGGAAAACAGCCCCAGCATTTT. The encoded protein is CASSQRQGKQPQHF. The chain employs TRBV4-2 and TRBJ1-5, with 7 bases fitting TRBD1. The length of the CDR3 is 14 residues. From germline, CDR1 is LGHNA and CDR2 YNFKEQ. The V gene end was trimmed by 2 bases and the J gene end by 7 bases; junction bases not matched to a gene: 5.

This clonotype was seen a few times. The rearrangement joins TRBV5-4 to TRBJ2-5, with D perhaps matching TRBD1 or TRBD2 (5 bases each). Germline values: CDR1 SGHNT, CDR2 YYREEE (reference sequence). The CDR3 has 15 residues. The V gene lost 0 bases and the J gene lost 5 bases, with 14 bases spanning the gap. The CDR3 is CASSLVGTSGETQYF. The CDR3 nucleotides read TGTGCCAGCAGCTTGGTGGGGACCTCGGGGGAGACCCAGTACTTC.

This clonotype was detected a few times. The J gene is TRBJ2-7, the V gene TRBV10-3; 7 positions match TRBD2. The germline CDR1 and CDR2 sequences are ENHRY and SYGVKD. The J segment lost 0 bases and the V segment lost 10 bases, leaving 12 bases of the junction unmatched. CDR3 length: 15 amino acids. The CDR3 DNA reads TGTGCCACTCACCCGGGCCTAGCGGACTCCTACGAGCAGTACTTC. It is translated as CATHPGLADSYEQYF.

The CDR3, as DNA: TGTGCCAGCAAGGCCACCTCTGGAAACACCATATATTTT. Its protein product is CASKATSGNTIYF. The rearrangement links TRBV7-6 to TRBJ1-3; D unresolved. Germline CDR1 and CDR2: SGHVS and FNYEAQ. The CDR3 is made up of 13 amino acids. Trimming pared 7 bases from V and 0 bases from J, leaving 7 bases between.

The chain uses TRBV4-3 and TRBJ2-5; 11 nucleotides line up with TRBD1. CDR3 length: 18 amino acids. Looked up from germline, CDR1 is LGHNA and CDR2 is YSLEER. The J segment lost 3 bases and the V segment lost 0 bases, leaving 9 bases of the junction unmatched. CDR3 sequence reads: CASSQDLGTGGRKETQYF. In DNA form, the CDR3 reads TGCGCCAGCAGCCAAGATCTCGGGACAGGGGGAAGGAAAGAGACCCAGTACTTC.

This clonotype turned up a few times. The V gene is TRBV3-1, the J gene TRBJ2-2, with TRBD2 identical over 10 bases. Germline V lookup: CDR1 LGHDT, CDR2 YNNKEL (reference sequence). This CDR3 has 20 amino acids. The V and J ends lost 4 bases and 1 base, in that order; junction bases with no gene match: 15. CDR3 loop: CASSPTPGRLAGQNTGELFF. DNA for the CDR3: TGTGCCAGCAGCCCAACCCCAGGGCGACTAGCGGGCCAGAACACCGGGGAGCTGTTTTTT. Based on the CDR3 plus reference TRBV3-1 and TRBJ2-2, the full variable domain is DTAVSQTPKYLVTQMGNDKSIKCEQNLGHDTMYWYKQDSKKFLKIMFSYNNKELIINETVPNRFSPKSPDKAHLNLHINSLELGDSAVYFCASSPTPGRLAGQNTGELFFGEGSRLTVL.

The chain combines TRBV11-3 with TRBJ2-2; 8 bases are shared with TRBD1. The CDR3 extends over 15 amino acids. V shed 5 bases, J shed 1 base, and the junction held 3 bases outside the gene matches. Germline values: CDR1 SGHNT, CDR2 YENEEA. The CDR3 is CASSLRGQNTGELFF. The CDR3 nucleotides are TGTGCCAGCAGCCTCAGGGGGCAGAACACCGGGGAGCTGTTTTTT.

The sample holds a few counts of this clonotype. V is TRBV7-9 and J is TRBJ2-3; unclear D gene. The length of the CDR3 is 15 residues. V was trimmed by 1 base and J by 0 bases, leaving 8 bases between them. Germline CDR1 reads SEHNR; CDR2 reads FQNEAQ (reference sequence). In nucleotides, the CDR3 is TGTGCCAGCAGCTTAGATGCTACTAGCACAGATACGCAGTATTTT. Translated, it gives CASSLDATSTDTQYF.

There are many counts of this clonotype. V usage is TRBV30 and J usage is TRBJ2-3; 9 bases map to TRBD2. This CDR3 comprises 16 residues. V was pared by 0 bases and J by 2 bases, with 6 bases of the junction left unmatched. The germline V gene has CDR1 GTSNPN and CDR2 SVGIG (reference sequence). Written as DNA, the CDR3 is TGTGCCTGGAGTGTCGGTCTAGCGGGGTTCACAGATACGCAGTATTTT. Translated, it gives CAWSVGLAGFTDTQYF.

The chain has TRBV24-1 and TRBJ1-1; D uncertain. The germline V gene has CDR1 KGHDR and CDR2 SFDVKD. This CDR3 is built from 13 residues. V was shortened by 7 bases and J by 5 bases, with 13 bases between the two germline ends. The CDR3 sequence: CATRDGIMTEAFF. CDR3 DNA sequence: TGTGCCACCAGAGACGGGATTATGACTGAAGCTTTCTTT.

This clonotype turned up a few times. This chain connects TRBV16 to TRBJ2-7, with D unresolved. The V gene lost 1 base and the J gene lost 2 bases, with 12 bases spanning the gap. The V gene's germline CDR1 is KGHSY and CDR2 FQNENV. The CDR3 extends over 15 amino acids. CDR3 protein: CASSQWKAGAYEQYV. The CDR3 nucleotides are TGTGCCAGCAGCCAATGGAAGGCCGGAGCCTACGAGCAGTACGTC.

In its sample, this clonotype was seen a few times. This chain connects TRBV7-2 to TRBJ1-5; D may be TRBD1 (5 bases). The length of the CDR3 is 15 residues. V lost 2 bases, J lost 7 bases, and 15 bases lay in between. Germline CDR1 reads SGHTA; CDR2 reads FQGNSA. CDR3 amino acids: CASSLRGQGGQPQHF. DNA for the CDR3: TGTGCCAGCAGCTTACGGGGCCAAGGAGGACAGCCCCAGCATTTT.

This clonotype was picked up a small number of times. The CDR3 nucleotides read TGCGCCAGCAGACGGGGGACTACCACGAGCACAGATACGCAGTATTTT. Its protein product is CASRRGTTTSTDTQYF. The chain has TRBV5-1 and TRBJ2-3; the match to TRBD2 covers 7 bases. V gave up 5 bases and J gave up 0 bases; unmatched junction bases: 9. The CDR3 has 16 residues. Germline CDR1 reads SGHRS; CDR2 reads YFSETQ.

The chain has TRBV20-1 and TRBJ1-3; a weak D match, TRBD1 (5 bases). The germline gives CDR1 DFQATT, CDR2 SNEGSKA (reference sequence). This CDR3 has 13 amino acids. Trimming shortened V by 6 bases and J by 0 bases, and 9 bases separated the two germline ends. For the CDR3, the DNA is TGCAGTGCAGCCGACAGCTCTGGAAACACCATATATTTT. Translation: CSAADSSGNTIYF.

This clonotype was picked up a small number of times. The V gene is TRBV6-5, the J gene TRBJ2-1; TRBD1 is a possible D gene (6 bases). V was cut by 6 bases and J by 0 bases, with 15 bases left in between. The CDR3 extends over 16 amino acids. Per germline, CDR1 MNHEY and CDR2 SVGAGI. CDR3 in amino acids: CASRPFSRGSYNEQFF. CDR3 coding DNA: TGTGCCAGCAGGCCCTTTAGCAGGGGCTCCTACAATGAGCAGTTCTTC.

This clonotype was detected ten times or more. The chain has TRBV11-3 and TRBJ2-7, with a weak D call TRBD2 (5 bases). The germline V and J ends were trimmed by 5 bases and 13 bases, with 18 bases remaining between them. Germline V gene sequence: CDR1 SGHNT, CDR2 YENEEA. The CDR3 consists of 12 residues. The CDR3 region is CASSPYGGALYF. CDR3 nucleotides: TGTGCCAGCAGCCCCTACGGAGGCGCGTTATACTTC.

This clonotype appeared a few times. The chain couples TRBV11-1 to TRBJ1-1, with no clear D. Trimming stripped 3 bases from V and 1 base from J, with 9 bases between. Germline CDR1 reads SGHAT; CDR2 reads FQDESV (reference sequence). The CDR3 is 14 residues long. CDR3 nucleotides: TGTGCCAGCAGCTTCGCTGACGGGAACACTGAAGCTTTCTTT. Its protein product is CASSFADGNTEAFF.

The chain has TRBV29-1 and TRBJ1-1; TRBD1 agrees at 8 bases. The CDR3 length is 13 residues. Losses at the gene ends were 7 bases for V and 4 bases for J; bases not matched to a gene: 8. Germline-derived CDR1 and CDR2 are SQVTM and ANQGSEA. This CDR3 reads CSGQGSQATEAFF. CDR3 nucleotides: TGCAGCGGACAGGGGAGTCAGGCCACTGAAGCTTTCTTT. The full variable domain, completed using reference TRBV29-1 and TRBJ1-1, is SAVISQKPSRDICQRGTSLTIQCQVDSQVTMMFWYRQQPGQSLTLIATANQGSEATYESGFVIDKFPISRPNLTFSTLTVSNMSPEDSSIYLCSGQGSQATEAFFGQGTRLTVV.

This chain links TRBV6-4 with TRBJ2-3; D tentatively fits TRBD1 or TRBD2 (5 bases each). Looked up from germline, CDR1 is MRHNA and CDR2 is SNTAGT. The CDR3 is 14 amino acids. V shed 2 bases and J shed 2 bases, with 8 bases lying between them. The CDR3 DNA reads TGTGCCAGCAGTGACCGGGGCGACACAGATACGCAGTATTTT. Protein product: CASSDRGDTDTQYF.

V gene TRBV12-3 or TRBV12-4 combines with J gene TRBJ1-1; 8 bases are shared with TRBD1. V trimming: 6 bases; J trimming: 0 bases; junction bases outside the gene matches: 6. The CDR3 covers 15 residues. The CDR3 protein is CASRRDRKMNTEAFF. CDR3 DNA sequence: TGTGCCAGCAGAAGGGACAGGAAAATGAACACTGAAGCTTTCTTT.

In its sample, this clonotype was seen a few times. The chain is built from TRBV4-1 and TRBJ1-2; a possible D gene is TRBD1 (5 bases). Per the germline V gene, CDR1 is MGHRA and CDR2 is YSYEKL. Trimming cost V 3 bases and J 0 bases, with 14 bases left between them. There are 16 residues in the CDR3. CDR3 region: CASSQRGVPPNYGYTF. DNA of the CDR3: TGCGCCAGCAGCCAGCGGGGGGTACCGCCTAACTATGGCTACACCTTC.

V gene TRBV4-3 combines with J gene TRBJ2-4; possibly TRBD1 for D (6 bases). Per germline, CDR1 LGHNA and CDR2 YSLEER. V dropped 4 bases and J dropped 1 base, with 17 bases sitting between them. This CDR3 spans 17 amino acids. This chain's CDR3 is CASSPKITGSAKNIQYF. CDR3 DNA sequence: TGCGCCAGCAGCCCCAAGATAACAGGGAGCGCCAAAAACATTCAGTACTTC.

In this sample, this clonotype turned up many times. The chain employs TRBV7-9 and TRBJ2-4; 7 bases fit TRBD1. V trimming: 5 bases; J trimming: 9 bases; junction bases outside the gene matches: 4. CDR3 length equals 12 residues. CDR1 is SEHNR and CDR2 is FQNEAQ in the germline V gene (reference sequence). The CDR3 loop reads CASSIQGTIQYF. The CDR3 coding sequence is TGTGCCAGCAGCATACAGGGGACCATTCAGTACTTC.

The J gene is TRBJ2-5, the V gene TRBV5-1, with D possibly being TRBD2 (7 bases). The CDR3 is 16 amino acids. V was shortened by 7 bases and J by 3 bases, with 22 bases between the two germline ends. CDR1 and CDR2 from the germline V gene are SGHRS and YFSETQ. For the CDR3, the DNA is TGCGCCAGCGGACATTCGCCGGGGGCGGGGGAAGAGACCCAGTACTTC. This translates into CASGHSPGAGEETQYF.

This clonotype was recorded a few times. This chain joins TRBV28 and TRBJ1-1; D gene uncertain. Trimming cost V 6 bases and J 4 bases, with 18 bases left between them. The CDR3 loop spans 15 amino acids. Germline V gene sequence: CDR1 MDHEN, CDR2 SYDVKM. The DNA of the CDR3 is TGTGCCAGCAGGCCGGCCGGTGAGCGCTCCACTGAAGCTTTCTTT. This gives the protein CASRPAGERSTEAFF.

This clonotype has a handful of counts. This chain joins TRBV4-3 and TRBJ2-6, with D possibly called TRBD1 or TRBD2 (6 bases each). V was cut by 6 bases and J by 2 bases, with 17 bases left in between. CDR3 length equals 17 residues. In germline, CDR1 is LGHNA, CDR2 YSLEER. This chain's CDR3 is CASSGGAGVAGANVLTF. CDR3 nucleotide sequence: TGCGCCAGCAGTGGAGGGGCAGGGGTTGCTGGGGCCAACGTCCTGACTTTC.